This T cell receptor (beta chain) was observed in a study of cytomegalovirus exposure and HLA in healthy donors. CDR3 length: 15 residues. Per germline, CDR1 KGHSH and CDR2 LQKENI. V shed 2 bases and J shed 1 base, with 12 bases lying between them. Amplification used 60 Vbeta primers and 13 Jbeta primers. Sequencing was performed with immunoSEQ multiplex PCR; in TCRdb, only in-frame clones are kept and a portion is missing. The profile shows 120,000 or so clones, approximately 80% of them singletons. This TCR was recovered from a woman in her sixties in good health and CMV-seropositive. Specimen: PBMCs. The V gene is TRBV18, the J gene TRBJ2-7; maybe TRBD2 (5 bases). CDR3 residues: CASSPTGSLSYEQYF. DNA of the CDR3: TGTGCCAGCTCACCAACGGGATCTCTATCCTACGAGCAGTACTTC.